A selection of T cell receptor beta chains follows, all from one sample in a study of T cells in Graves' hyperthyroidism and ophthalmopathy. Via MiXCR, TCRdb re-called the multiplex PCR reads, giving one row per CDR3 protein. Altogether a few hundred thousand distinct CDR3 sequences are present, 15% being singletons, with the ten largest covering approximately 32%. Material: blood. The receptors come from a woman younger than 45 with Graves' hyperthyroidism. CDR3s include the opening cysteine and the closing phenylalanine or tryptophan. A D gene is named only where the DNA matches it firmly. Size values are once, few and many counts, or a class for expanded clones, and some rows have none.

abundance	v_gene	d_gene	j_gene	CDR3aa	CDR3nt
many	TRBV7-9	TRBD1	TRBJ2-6	CASSEFRGRGANVLTF	TGTGCCAGCAGCGAATTCAGGGGGCGTGGGGCCAACGTCCTGACTTTC
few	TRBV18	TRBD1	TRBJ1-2	CASSLMTGPGYTF	TGTGCCAGCTCACTTATGACAGGGCCGGGCTACACCTTC
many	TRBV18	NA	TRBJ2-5	CASSPPMVQETQYF	TGTGCCAGCTCACCACCGATGGTTCAAGAGACCCAGTACTTC
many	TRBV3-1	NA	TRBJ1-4	CASSTNEGDPYEKLFF	TGTGCCAGCAGCACAAATGAGGGGGACCCATATGAAAAACTGTTTTTT
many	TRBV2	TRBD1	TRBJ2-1	CASSELGTAYNEQFF	TGTGCCAGCAGTGAATTGGGGACAGCCTACAATGAGCAGTTCTTC
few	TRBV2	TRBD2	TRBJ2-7	CASSESLAGFEQYF	TGTGCCAGCAGTGAATCACTAGCGGGATTCGAGCAGTACTTC
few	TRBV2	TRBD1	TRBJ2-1	CAGQGASYNEQFF	TGTGCCGGGCAGGGGGCTTCCTACAATGAGCAGTTCTTC
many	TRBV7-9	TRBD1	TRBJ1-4	CASSFSRQGVGEKLFF	TGTGCCAGCAGCTTCTCGCGACAGGGTGTCGGTGAAAAACTGTTTTTT
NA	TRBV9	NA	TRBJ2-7	CASSVQGNSYEQYF	TGTGCCAGCAGCGTACAGGGTAACTCCTACGAGCAGTACTTC
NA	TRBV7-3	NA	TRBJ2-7	CASSLIPTYEQYF	TGTGCCAGCAGCTTAATTCCCACCTACGAGCAGTACTTC
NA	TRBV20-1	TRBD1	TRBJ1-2	CSAPGTANHGYTF	TGCAGTGCTCCCGGGACAGCTAACCATGGCTACACCTTC
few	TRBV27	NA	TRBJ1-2	CASSSINYGYTF	TGTGCCAGCAGTTCGATTAACTATGGCTACACCTTC
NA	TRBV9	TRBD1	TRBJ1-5	CASSAGQGGQPQHF	TGTGCCAGCAGCGCCGGACAGGGGGGTCAGCCCCAGCATTTT
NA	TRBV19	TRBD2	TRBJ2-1	CASTPQSGRAYNEQFF	TGTGCCAGTACCCCCCAGAGCGGGAGGGCCTACAATGAGCAGTTCTTC